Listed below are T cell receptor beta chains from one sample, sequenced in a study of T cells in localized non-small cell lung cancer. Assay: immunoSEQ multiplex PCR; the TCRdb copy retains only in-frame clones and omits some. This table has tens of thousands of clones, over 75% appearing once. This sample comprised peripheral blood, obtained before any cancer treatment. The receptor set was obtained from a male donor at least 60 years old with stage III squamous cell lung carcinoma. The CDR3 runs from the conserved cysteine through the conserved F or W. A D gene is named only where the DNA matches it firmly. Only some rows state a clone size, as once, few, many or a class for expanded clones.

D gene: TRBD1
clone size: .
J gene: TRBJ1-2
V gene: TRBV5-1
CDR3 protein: CASSLVSGQQNYGYTF
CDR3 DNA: TGCGCCAGCAGCTTAGTGTCGGGACAGCAGAACTATGGCTACACCTTC

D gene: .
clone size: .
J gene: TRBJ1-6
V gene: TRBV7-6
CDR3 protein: CASSSDSNSPLHF
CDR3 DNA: TGTGCCAGCAGTTCTGACAGTAATTCACCCCTCCACTTT

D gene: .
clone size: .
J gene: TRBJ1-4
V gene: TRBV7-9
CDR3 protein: CASRDDNEKLFF
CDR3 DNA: TGTGCCAGCAGGGACGATAATGAAAAACTGTTTTTT

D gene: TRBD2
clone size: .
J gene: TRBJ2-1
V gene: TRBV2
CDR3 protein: CASRTGTSVNEQFF
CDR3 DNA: TGTGCCAGCAGAACCGGGACTAGCGTGAATGAGCAGTTCTTC

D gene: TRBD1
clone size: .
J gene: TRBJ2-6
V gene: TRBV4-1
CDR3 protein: CASSQDGTAVLPGANVLTF
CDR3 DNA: TGCGCCAGCAGCCAAGATGGGACAGCCGTACTCCCTGGGGCCAACGTCCTGACTTTC

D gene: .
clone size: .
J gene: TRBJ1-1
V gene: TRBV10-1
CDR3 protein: CASSEGTEAFF
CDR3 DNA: TGCGCCAGCAGTGAAGGGACTGAAGCTTTCTTT

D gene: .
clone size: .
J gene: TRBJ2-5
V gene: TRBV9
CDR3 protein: CASSLGLAGETQYF
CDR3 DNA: TGTGCCAGCAGCCTTGGACTGGCCGGGGAGACCCAGTACTTC

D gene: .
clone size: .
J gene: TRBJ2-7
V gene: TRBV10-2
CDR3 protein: CASSEGGYEQYF
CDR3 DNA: TGCGCCAGCAGTGAGGGGGGCTACGAGCAGTACTTC

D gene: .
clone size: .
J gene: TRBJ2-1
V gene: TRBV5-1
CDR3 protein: CASSLVRAGDENEQFF
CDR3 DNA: TGCGCCAGCAGCTTGGTTCGGGCAGGGGATGAGAATGAGCAGTTCTTC

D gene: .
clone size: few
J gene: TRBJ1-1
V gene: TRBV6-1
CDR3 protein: CASRALQKMNTEAFF
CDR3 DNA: TGTGCCAGCAGAGCCCTTCAGAAAATGAACACTGAAGCTTTCTTT

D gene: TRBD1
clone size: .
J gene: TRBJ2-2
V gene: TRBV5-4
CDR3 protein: CASSPGGIQLLGELFF
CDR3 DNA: TGTGCCAGCAGCCCAGGGGGTATTCAGTTGCTGGGGGAGCTGTTTTTT

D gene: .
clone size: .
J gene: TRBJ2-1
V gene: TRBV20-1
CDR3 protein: CSAGFVNEQFF
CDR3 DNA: TGCAGTGCGGGCTTCGTCAATGAGCAGTTCTTC

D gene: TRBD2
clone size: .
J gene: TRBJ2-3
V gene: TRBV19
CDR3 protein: CASSRGGTDTQYF
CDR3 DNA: TGTGCCAGTAGTCGCGGGGGGACAGATACGCAGTATTTT

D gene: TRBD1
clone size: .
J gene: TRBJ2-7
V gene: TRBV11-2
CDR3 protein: CASSGDRGAYEQYF
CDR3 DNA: TGTGCCAGCAGCGGGGACAGGGGGGCCTACGAGCAGTACTTC

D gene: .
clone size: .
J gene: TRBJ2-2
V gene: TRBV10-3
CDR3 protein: CATRPGQPNTGELFF
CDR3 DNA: TGTGCCACCCGACCGGGGCAACCGAACACCGGGGAGCTGTTTTTT

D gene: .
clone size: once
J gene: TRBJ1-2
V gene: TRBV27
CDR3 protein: CASSSGHLGYTF
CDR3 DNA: TGTGCCAGCAGTTCCGGACACTTAGGCTACACCTTC

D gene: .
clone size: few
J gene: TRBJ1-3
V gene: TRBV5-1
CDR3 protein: CASSLGPSSGNTIYF
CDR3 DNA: TGCGCCAGCAGCCTGGGACCGAGCTCTGGAAACACCATATATTTT

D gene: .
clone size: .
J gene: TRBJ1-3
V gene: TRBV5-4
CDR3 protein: CASSLPSSGNTIYF
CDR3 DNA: TGTGCCAGCAGCTTGCCCAGCTCTGGAAACACCATATATTTT

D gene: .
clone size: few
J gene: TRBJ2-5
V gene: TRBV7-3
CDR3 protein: CASSLSGFETQYF
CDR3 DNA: TGTGCCAGCAGCTTATCGGGTTTTGAGACCCAGTACTTC

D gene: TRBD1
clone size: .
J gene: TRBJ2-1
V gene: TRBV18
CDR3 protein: CASSPGQLSYNEQFF
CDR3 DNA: TGTGCCAGCTCACCGGGACAGCTCTCCTACAATGAGCAGTTCTTC

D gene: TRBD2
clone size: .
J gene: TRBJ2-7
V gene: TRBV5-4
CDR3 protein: CASSLRAGGFFEQYF
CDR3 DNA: TGTGCCAGCAGCTTGAGAGCGGGAGGGTTTTTCGAGCAGTACTTC

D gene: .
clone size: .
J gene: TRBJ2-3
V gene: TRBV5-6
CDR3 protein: CASSLELADDTQYF
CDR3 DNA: TGTGCCAGCAGCTTGGAACTAGCAGACGATACGCAGTATTTT

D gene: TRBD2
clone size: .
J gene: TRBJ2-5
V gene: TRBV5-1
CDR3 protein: CASSPFGGDSETQYF
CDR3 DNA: TGTGCCAGCAGCCCTTTTGGGGGGGATAGCGAGACCCAGTACTTC

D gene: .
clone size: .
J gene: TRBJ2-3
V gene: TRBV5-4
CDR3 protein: CASSLGADRTTDTQYF
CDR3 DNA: TGTGCCAGCAGCTTGGGGGCAGATAGGACCACAGATACGCAGTATTTT

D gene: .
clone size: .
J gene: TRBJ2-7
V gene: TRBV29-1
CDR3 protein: CSVEGGKHNEQYF
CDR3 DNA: TGCAGCGTTGAGGGGGGAAAGCACAACGAGCAGTACTTC

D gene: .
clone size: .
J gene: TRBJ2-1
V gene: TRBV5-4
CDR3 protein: CASSFPGAAYNEQFF
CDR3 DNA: TGTGCCAGCAGCTTCCCAGGGGCCGCCTACAATGAGCAGTTCTTC

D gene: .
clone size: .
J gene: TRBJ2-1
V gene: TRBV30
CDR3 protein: CAWSVAWANEQFF
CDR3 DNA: TGTGCCTGGAGTGTAGCCTGGGCTAATGAGCAGTTCTTC

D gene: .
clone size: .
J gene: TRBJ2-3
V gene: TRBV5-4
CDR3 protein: CASRLGDTQYF
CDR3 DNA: TGTGCCAGCCGTCTAGGGGATACGCAGTATTTT

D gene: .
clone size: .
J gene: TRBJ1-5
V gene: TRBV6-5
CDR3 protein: CASSYSSGQPQHF
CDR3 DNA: TGTGCCAGCAGTTACTCGTCGGGTCAGCCCCAGCATTTT

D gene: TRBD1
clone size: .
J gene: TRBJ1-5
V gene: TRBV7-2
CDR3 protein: CASSLGQGNQPQHF
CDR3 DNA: TGTGCCAGCAGCTTGGGACAGGGAAATCAGCCCCAGCATTTT

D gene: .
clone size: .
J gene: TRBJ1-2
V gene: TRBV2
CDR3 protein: CASSGSSSRYGYTF
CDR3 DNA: TGTGCCAGCAGTGGATCATCATCGAGGTATGGCTACACCTTC

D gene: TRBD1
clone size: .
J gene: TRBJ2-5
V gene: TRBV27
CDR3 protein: CASSLNRGEVETQYF
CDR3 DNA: TGTGCCAGCAGTTTAAACAGGGGAGAGGTAGAGACCCAGTACTTC

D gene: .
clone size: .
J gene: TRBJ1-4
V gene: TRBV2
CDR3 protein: CASSESLGRRNEKLFF
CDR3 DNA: TGTGCCAGCAGTGAATCCCTTGGGAGGCGGAATGAAAAACTGTTTTTT

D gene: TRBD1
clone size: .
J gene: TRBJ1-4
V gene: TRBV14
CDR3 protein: CASSEQGEKLFF
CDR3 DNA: TGTGCCAGCAGCGAACAGGGGGAAAAACTGTTTTTT

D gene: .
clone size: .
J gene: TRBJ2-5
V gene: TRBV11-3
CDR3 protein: CASSPGRDQETQYF
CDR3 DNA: TGTGCCAGCAGCCCGGGACGTGACCAAGAGACCCAGTACTTC

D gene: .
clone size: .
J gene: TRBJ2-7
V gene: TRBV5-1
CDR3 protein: CASSLAPYKQYF
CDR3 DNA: TGCGCCAGCAGCTTGGCCCCCTACAAGCAGTACTTC

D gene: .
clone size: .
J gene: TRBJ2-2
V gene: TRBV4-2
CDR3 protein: CASSRGGADTGELFF
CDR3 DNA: TGTGCCAGCAGCCGTGGGGGGGCGGACACCGGGGAGCTGTTTTTT

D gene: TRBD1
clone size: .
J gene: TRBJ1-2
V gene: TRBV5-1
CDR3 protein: CASSSDGQADAYGYTF
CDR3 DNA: TGCGCCAGCAGCTCGGACGGACAGGCGGACGCCTATGGCTACACCTTC

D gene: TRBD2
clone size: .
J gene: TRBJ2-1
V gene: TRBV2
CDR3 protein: CASSESGLVNEQFF
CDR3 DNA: TGTGCCAGCAGTGAGTCGGGACTAGTTAATGAGCAGTTCTTC

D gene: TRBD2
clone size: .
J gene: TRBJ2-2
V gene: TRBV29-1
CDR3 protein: CSVRASGSHGELFF
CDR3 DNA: TGCAGCGTACGCGCTAGCGGGAGTCACGGGGAGCTGTTTTTT

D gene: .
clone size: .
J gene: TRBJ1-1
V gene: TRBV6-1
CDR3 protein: CASSRRGADFSEAFF
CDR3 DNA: TGTGCCAGCAGTCGCCGGGGGGCGGACTTTTCTGAAGCTTTCTTT

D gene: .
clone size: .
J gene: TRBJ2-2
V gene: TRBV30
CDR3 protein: CAWTRDIATGELFF
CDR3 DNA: TGTGCCTGGACGCGGGACATCGCCACCGGGGAGCTGTTTTTT

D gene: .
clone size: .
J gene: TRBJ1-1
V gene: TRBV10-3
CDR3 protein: CAIKEGRINTEAFF
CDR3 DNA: TGTGCCATCAAGGAGGGGAGGATCAACACTGAAGCTTTCTTT

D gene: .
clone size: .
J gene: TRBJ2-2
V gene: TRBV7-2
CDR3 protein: CASSLAPGVTGELFF
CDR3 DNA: TGTGCCAGCAGCTTAGCGCCCGGGGTCACCGGGGAGCTGTTTTTT

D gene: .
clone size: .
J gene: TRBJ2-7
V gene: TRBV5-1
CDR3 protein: CASSATGRVSYEQYF
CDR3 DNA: TGCGCCAGCAGCGCGACAGGGAGGGTGTCCTACGAGCAGTACTTC

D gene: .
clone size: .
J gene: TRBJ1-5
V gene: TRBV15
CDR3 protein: CATSRDGHVRNSNQPQHF
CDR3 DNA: TGTGCCACCAGCAGAGATGGACACGTGAGGAATAGCAATCAGCCCCAGCATTTT

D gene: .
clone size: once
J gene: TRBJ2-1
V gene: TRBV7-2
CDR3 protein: CASSPFQRGGQFF
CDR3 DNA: TGTGCCAGCAGCCCCTTCCAGAGGGGGGGGCAGTTCTTC

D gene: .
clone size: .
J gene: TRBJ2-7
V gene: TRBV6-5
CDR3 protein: CASKQDGPTLEQYF
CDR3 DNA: TGTGCCAGCAAGCAGGACGGTCCTACGTTGGAGCAGTACTTC

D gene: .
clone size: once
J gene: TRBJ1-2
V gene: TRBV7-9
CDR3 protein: CASTKLYGYTF
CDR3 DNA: TGTGCCAGCACCAAGCTCTATGGCTACACCTTC

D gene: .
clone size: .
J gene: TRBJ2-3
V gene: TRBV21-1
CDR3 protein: CASSVLAGARPDTQYF
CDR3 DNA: TGTGCCAGCAGCGTCCTAGCGGGAGCTAGACCAGATACGCAGTATTTT

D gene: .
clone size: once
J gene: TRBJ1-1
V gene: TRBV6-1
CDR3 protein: CASSEGRGTEAFF
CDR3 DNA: TGTGCCAGCAGTGAAGGCCGCGGGACTGAAGCTTTCTTT

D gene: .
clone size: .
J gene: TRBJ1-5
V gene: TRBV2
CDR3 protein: CASSGLYSNQPQHF
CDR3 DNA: TGTGCCAGCAGTGGTCTCTATAGCAATCAGCCCCAGCATTTT

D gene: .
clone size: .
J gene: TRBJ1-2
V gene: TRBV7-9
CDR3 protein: CASSLSSEHGYTF
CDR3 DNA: TGTGCCAGCAGCTTATCGTCGGAACATGGCTACACCTTC